Below are 12 T cell receptor beta chains sequenced from a single sample in a study of blood T cell repertoires in COVID-19. Clones were read by immunoSEQ multiplex PCR, and TCRdb kept only the in-frame ones, dropping some. This sample carries roughly 200,000 clones, roughly 85% of them seen once, and the ten largest clones take roughly 3.4%. The sample was PBMCs or T cells enriched from blood (not recorded which). Receptors originate from a woman between 40 and 50 years old with acute COVID-19.

This clone appeared once. The chain couples TRBV19 to TRBJ1-2, with TRBD1 as a possible D gene (5 bases). Germline V gene data show CDR1 as LNHDA and CDR2 as SQIVND (reference sequence). V was clipped by 7 bases and J by 3 bases, with 18 bases between them. CDR3 length: 15 amino acids. The CDR3 nucleotides are TGTGCCAGTACCACCCCCAGGGTATCGGACTATGGCTACACCTTC. As protein: CASTTPRVSDYGYTF.

The chain links TRBV7-9 to TRBJ1-5; D not certain. Germline values: CDR1 SEHNR, CDR2 FQNEAQ (reference sequence). V lost 10 bases and J 2 bases, leaving 9 bases between the germline ends. The CDR3 sequence is 12 residues long. The CDR3 sequence is CAISEGNQPQHF. The CDR3 nucleotides read TGTGCCATTTCGGAGGGCAATCAGCCCCAGCATTTT. Drawing the rest from reference TRBV7-9 and TRBJ1-5, the complete variable domain is DTGVSQNPRHKITKRGQNVTFRCDPISEHNRLYWYRQTLGQGPEFLTYFQNEAQLEKSRLLSDRFSAERPKGSFSTLEIQRTEQGDSAMYLCAISEGNQPQHFGDGTRLSIL.

The chain couples TRBV2 to TRBJ1-3, with 8 nucleotides matching TRBD1. The CDR3 has 14 residues. V lost 7 bases, J lost 4 bases, and 6 bases stayed unmatched. Germline V lookup: CDR1 SNHLY, CDR2 FYNNEI. CDR3: CASTPTGDGNTIYF. Written as DNA, the CDR3 is TGTGCCAGCACACCGACAGGGGACGGAAACACCATATATTTT.

The CDR3, as DNA: TGTGCCAGCAGCTTATATGAAGAAAGAGCTAATTCACCCCTCCACTTT. It yields the protein CASSLYEERANSPLHF. The V gene is TRBV13, the J gene TRBJ1-6; the D is unclear. The germline CDR1 and CDR2 sequences are PRHDT and FYEKMQ (reference sequence). The length of the CDR3 is 16 residues. V lost 2 bases to trimming and J lost 6 bases, with 14 bases between them.

The chain joins TRBV18 to TRBJ1-1; weak D call: TRBD1 (6 bases). The germline V gene encodes CDR1 KGHSH and CDR2 LQKENI. Trimming stripped 5 bases from V and 4 bases from J, with 14 bases between. The CDR3 is 14 residues long. CDR3 nucleotide sequence: TGTGCCAGCTCAGAACAGGGTTCGGGCACTGAAGCTTTCTTT. It yields the protein CASSEQGSGTEAFF.

The chain couples TRBV2 to TRBJ2-5; 9 bases line up with TRBD1. CDR1 is SNHLY and CDR2 is FYNNEI in the germline V gene. The CDR3 runs 14 residues. V was clipped by 6 bases and J by 5 bases; unmatched bases: 7. CDR3 sequence reads: CASSFTGGAETQYF. In nucleotides, the CDR3 is TGTGCCAGCAGCTTTACAGGGGGCGCGGAGACCCAGTACTTC. The full variable domain, its missing parts supplied by reference TRBV2 and TRBJ2-5, is EPEVTQTPSHQVTQMGQEVILRCVPISNHLYFYWYRQILGQKVEFLVSFYNNEISEKSEIFDDQFSVERPDGSNFTLKIRSTKLEDSAMYFCASSFTGGAETQYFGPGTRLLVL.

The chain recombines TRBV27 with TRBJ1-6, with D perhaps TRBD1 (6 bases). CDR1 is MNHEY, CDR2 SMNVEV, per germline (reference sequence). This CDR3 has 16 residues. With 6 bases removed from V and 6 bases from J, the gap between germline ends came to 18 bases. CDR3 DNA: TGTGCCAGCAGGGATTCGGGACACCAGCTTAATTCACCCCTCCACTTT. It yields the protein CASRDSGHQLNSPLHF.

The rearrangement joins TRBV30 to TRBJ1-5; 9 nucleotides agree with TRBD1. The V segment lost 0 bases and the J segment 4 bases; nucleotides outside the gene matches: 1. This CDR3 is built from 14 residues. Germline CDR1 reads GTSNPN; CDR2 reads SVGIG (reference sequence). CDR3 nucleotide sequence: TGTGCCTGGAGTGTACAGGGGGCTAATCAGCCCCAGCATTTT. Protein: CAWSVQGANQPQHF.

This chain joins TRBV7-3 and TRBJ2-1; tentatively, D is TRBD2 (6 bases). CDR3 size: 15 residues. Germline V CDR1 and CDR2: SGHTA, FQGTGA. Between the trimmed V and J ends, which lost 5 bases and 5 bases, there was a span of 16 bases. The CDR3 nucleotides are TGTGCCAGCAGCCCCAGGGACTTAGCGAACAATGAGCAGTTCTTC. Its translation is CASSPRDLANNEQFF.

The chain joins TRBV9 to TRBJ1-2; 7 nucleotides agree with TRBD1. V lost 0 bases and J lost 4; bases outside the gene matches: 0. Looked up from germline, CDR1 is SGDLS and CDR2 is YYNGEE. There are 13 residues in the CDR3. Here the CDR3 reads CASSVGDSYGYTF. For the CDR3, the DNA is TGTGCCAGCAGCGTAGGGGACAGCTATGGCTACACCTTC. The full variable domain, with the rest looked up from reference TRBV9 and TRBJ1-2, is DSGVTQTPKHLITATGQRVTLRCSPRSGDLSVYWYQQSLDQGLQFLIQYYNGEERAKGNILERFSAQQFPDLHSELNLSSLELGDSALYFCASSVGDSYGYTFGSGTRLTVV.

V usage is TRBV2 and J usage is TRBJ1-2; TRBD1 aligns across 7 bases. Germline-derived CDR1 and CDR2 are SNHLY and FYNNEI. The CDR3 has 14 residues. Trimming at V came to 6 bases and at J to 2 bases, leaving 6 bases not matched to a gene. The CDR3 region is CASRDRAGNYGYTF. The CDR3 nucleotides read TGTGCCAGCAGAGACAGGGCGGGGAACTATGGCTACACCTTC.

The CDR3 nucleotides read TGTGCCAGCAGCCCGGGACTAGCGGGGGGGGGACATACGCAGTATTTT. The encoded protein is CASSPGLAGGGHTQYF. The rearrangement uses TRBV4-2 and TRBJ2-3; 16 bases fit TRBD2. This CDR3 region has 16 residues. With 4 bases clipped from V and 7 bases from J, the junction kept 5 bases outside the gene matches. Germline-derived CDR1 and CDR2 are LGHNA and YNFKEQ.